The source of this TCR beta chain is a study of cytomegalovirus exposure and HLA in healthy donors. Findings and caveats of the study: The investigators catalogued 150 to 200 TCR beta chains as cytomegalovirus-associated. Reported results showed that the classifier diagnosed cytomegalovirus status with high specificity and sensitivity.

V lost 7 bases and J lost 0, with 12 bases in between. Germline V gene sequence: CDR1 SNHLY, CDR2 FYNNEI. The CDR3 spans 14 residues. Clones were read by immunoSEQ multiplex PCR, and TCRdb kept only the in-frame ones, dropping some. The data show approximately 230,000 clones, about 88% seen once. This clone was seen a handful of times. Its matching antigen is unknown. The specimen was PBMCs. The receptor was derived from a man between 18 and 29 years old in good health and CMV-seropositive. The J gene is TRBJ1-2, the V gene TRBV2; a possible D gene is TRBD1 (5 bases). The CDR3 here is CASTPGRTNYGYTF. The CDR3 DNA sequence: TGTGCCAGCACACCAGGGCGTACTAACTATGGCTACACCTTC.